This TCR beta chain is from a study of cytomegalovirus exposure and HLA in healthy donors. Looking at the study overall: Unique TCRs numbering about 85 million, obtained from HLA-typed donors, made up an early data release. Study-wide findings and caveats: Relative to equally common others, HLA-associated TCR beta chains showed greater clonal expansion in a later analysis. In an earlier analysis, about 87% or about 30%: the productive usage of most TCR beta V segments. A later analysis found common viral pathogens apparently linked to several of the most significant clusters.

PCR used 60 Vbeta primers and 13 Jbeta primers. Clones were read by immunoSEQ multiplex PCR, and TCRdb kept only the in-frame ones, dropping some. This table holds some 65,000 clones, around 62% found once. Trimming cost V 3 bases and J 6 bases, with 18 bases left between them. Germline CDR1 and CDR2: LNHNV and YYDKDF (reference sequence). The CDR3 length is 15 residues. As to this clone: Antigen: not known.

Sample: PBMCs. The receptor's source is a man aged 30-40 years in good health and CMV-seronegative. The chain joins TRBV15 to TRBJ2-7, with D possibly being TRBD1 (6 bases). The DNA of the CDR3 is TGTGCCACCAGCAGCTCGGGACAACTCCTAGGCGAGCAGTACTTC. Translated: CATSSSGQLLGEQYF.